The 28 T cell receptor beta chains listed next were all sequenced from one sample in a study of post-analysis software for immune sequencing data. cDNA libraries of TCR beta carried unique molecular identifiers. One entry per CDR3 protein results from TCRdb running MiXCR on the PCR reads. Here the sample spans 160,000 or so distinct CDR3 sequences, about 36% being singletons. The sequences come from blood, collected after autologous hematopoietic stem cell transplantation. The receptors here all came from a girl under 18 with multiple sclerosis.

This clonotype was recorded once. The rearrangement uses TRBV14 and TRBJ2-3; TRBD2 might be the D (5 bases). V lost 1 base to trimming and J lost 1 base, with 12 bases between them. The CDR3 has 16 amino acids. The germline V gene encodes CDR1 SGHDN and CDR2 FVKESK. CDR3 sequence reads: CASSQGGVGGTDTQYF. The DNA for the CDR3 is TGTGCCAGCAGCCAAGGGGGAGTCGGTGGCACAGATACGCAGTATTTT.

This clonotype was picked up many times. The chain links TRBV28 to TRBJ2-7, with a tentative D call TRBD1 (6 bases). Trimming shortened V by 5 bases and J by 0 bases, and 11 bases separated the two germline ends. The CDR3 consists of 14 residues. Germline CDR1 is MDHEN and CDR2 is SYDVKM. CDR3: CASSVQGISYEQYF. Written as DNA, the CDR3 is TGTGCCAGCAGTGTACAGGGAATCTCCTACGAGCAGTACTTC.

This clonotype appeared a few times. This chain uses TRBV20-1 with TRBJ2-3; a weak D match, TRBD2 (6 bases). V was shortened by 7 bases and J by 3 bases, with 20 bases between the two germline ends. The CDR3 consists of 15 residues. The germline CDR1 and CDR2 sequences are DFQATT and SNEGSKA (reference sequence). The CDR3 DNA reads TGCAGTGTGGGCCGGGGACTCCGAGGTACAGATACGCAGTATTTT. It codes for CSVGRGLRGTDTQYF.

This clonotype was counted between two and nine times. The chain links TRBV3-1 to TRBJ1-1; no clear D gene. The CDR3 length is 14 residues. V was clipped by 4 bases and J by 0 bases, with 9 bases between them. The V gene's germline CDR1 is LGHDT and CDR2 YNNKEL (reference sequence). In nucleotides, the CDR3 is TGTGCCAGCAGCCCGCGCCCCCTGAACACTGAAGCTTTCTTT. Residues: CASSPRPLNTEAFF.

DNA of the CDR3: TGCAGTGCTAGACTAACTAGCGTCACAGATACGCAGTATTTT. It codes for CSARLTSVTDTQYF. The chain joins TRBV20-1 to TRBJ2-3, with 7 bases that match TRBD2. J was trimmed by 2 bases and V by 2 bases; bases with no gene match: 4. The germline V gene encodes CDR1 DFQATT and CDR2 SNEGSKA (reference sequence). There are 14 residues in the CDR3.

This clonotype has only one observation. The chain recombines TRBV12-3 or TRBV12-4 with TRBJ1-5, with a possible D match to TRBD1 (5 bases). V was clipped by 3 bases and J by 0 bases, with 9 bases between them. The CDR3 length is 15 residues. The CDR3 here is CASSLAGNSNQPQHF. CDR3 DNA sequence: TGTGCCAGCAGTTTGGCAGGGAATAGCAATCAGCCCCAGCATTTT.

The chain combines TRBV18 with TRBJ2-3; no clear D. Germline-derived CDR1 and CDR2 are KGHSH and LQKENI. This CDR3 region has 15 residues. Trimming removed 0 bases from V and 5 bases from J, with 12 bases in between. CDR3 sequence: CASSPPGRGGDTQYF. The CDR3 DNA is TGTGCCAGCTCACCACCGGGTCGCGGTGGAGATACGCAGTATTTT.

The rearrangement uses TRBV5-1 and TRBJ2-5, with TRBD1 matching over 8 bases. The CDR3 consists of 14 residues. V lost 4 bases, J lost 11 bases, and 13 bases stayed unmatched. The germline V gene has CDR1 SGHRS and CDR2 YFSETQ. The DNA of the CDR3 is TGCGCCAGCAGCCCGCGGACAGGGAGGAATGAGCAGTACTTC. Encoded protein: CASSPRTGRNEQYF.

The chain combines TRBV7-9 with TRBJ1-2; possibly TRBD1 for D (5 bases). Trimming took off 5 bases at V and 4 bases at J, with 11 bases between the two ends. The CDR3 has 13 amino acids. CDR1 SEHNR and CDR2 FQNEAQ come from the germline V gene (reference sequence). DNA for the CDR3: TGTGCCAGCAGCCCCGGGGACGGCTATGGCTACACCTTC. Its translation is CASSPGDGYGYTF.

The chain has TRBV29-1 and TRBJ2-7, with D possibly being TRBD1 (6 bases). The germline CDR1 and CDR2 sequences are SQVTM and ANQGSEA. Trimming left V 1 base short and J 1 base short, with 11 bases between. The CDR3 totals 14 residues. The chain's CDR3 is CSVEVRGPSYEQYF. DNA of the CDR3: TGCAGCGTTGAAGTCAGGGGTCCTTCCTACGAGCAGTACTTC.

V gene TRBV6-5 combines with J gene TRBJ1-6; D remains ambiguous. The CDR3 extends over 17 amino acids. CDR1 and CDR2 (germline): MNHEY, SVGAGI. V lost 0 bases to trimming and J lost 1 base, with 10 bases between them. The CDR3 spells CASSYSTDISYNSPLHF. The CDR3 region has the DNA TGTGCCAGCAGTTACTCCACCGACATTTCCTATAATTCACCCCTCCACTTT.

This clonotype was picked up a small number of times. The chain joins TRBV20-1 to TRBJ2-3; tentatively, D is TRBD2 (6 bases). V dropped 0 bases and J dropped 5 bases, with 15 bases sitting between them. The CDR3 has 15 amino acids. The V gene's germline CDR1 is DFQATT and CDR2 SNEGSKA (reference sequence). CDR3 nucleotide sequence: TGCAGTGCTAGAGATACCGGGAGATGGCAAGATACGCAGTATTTT. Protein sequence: CSARDTGRWQDTQYF.

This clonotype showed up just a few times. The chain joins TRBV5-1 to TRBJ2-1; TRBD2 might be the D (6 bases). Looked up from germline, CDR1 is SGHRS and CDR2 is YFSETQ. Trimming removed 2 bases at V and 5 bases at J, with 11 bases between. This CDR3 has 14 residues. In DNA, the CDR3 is TGCGCCAGCAGCTTCGGGGGACGCAACAATGAGCAGTTCTTC. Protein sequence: CASSFGGRNNEQFF.

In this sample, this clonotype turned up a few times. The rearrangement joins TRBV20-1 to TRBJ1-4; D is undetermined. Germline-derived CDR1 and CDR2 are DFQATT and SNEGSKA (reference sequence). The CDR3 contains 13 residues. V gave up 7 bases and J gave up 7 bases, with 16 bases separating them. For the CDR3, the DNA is TGCAGTGTGGACGAGGGTATTGGTGAAAAACTGTTTTTT. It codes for CSVDEGIGEKLFF.

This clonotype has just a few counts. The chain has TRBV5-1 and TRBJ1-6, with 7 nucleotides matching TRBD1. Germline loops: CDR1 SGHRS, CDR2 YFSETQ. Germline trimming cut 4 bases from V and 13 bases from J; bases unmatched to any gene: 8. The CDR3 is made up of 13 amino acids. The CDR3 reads CASSREDRRPLHF. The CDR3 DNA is TGCGCCAGCAGCCGAGAGGACAGGCGGCCCCTCCACTTT.

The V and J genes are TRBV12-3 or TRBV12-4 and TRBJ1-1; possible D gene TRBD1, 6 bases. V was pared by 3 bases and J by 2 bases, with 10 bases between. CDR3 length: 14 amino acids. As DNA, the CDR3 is TGTGCCAGCAGTTTGGGGGGCTACAACACTGAAGCTTTCTTT. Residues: CASSLGGYNTEAFF.

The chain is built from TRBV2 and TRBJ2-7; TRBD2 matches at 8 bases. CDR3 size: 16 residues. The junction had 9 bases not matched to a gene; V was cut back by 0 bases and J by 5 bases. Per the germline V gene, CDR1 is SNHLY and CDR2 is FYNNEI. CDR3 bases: TGTGCCAGCAGTGAAGCGGGACTAGTGGGGGGAAACGAGCAGTACTTC. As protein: CASSEAGLVGGNEQYF.

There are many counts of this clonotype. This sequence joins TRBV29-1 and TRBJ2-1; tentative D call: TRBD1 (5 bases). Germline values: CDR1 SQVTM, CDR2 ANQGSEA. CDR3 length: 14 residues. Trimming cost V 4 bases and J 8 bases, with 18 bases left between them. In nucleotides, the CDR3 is TGCAGCGTTGCCGCGGCAGGGCTTTTTGATGAGCAGTTCTTC. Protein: CSVAAAGLFDEQFF.

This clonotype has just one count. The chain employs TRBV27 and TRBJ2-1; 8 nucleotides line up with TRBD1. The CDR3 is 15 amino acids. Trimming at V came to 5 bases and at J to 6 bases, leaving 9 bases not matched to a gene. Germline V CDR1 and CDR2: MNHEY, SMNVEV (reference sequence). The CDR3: CASSPGQGLGNEQFF. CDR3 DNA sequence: TGTGCCAGCAGTCCCGGACAGGGTTTGGGCAATGAGCAGTTCTTC.

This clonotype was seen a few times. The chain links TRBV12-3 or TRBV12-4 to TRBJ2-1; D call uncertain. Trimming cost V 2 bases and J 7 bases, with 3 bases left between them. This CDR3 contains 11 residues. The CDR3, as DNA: TGTGCCAGCAGTTTATTAAATGAGCAGTTCTTC. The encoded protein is CASSLLNEQFF.

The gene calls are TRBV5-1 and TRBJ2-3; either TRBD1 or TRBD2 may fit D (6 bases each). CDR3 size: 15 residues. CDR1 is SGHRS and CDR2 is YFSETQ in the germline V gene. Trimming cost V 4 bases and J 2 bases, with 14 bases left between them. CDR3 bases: TGCGCCAGCAGCCTTCGGGGGCTCCCCACAGATACGCAGTATTTT. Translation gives CASSLRGLPTDTQYF.

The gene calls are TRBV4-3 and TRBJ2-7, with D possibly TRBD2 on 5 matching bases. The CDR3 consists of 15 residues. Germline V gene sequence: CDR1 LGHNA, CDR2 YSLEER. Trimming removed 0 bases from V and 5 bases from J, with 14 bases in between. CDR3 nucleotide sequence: TGCGCCAGCAGCCAAGATCGGGCAAGTAGCGACGAGCAGTACTTC. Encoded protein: CASSQDRASSDEQYF.

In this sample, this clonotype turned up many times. As DNA, the CDR3 is TGTGCCAGCAGCTCCCTAGCGGGATTTTCCTACGAGCAGTACTTC. This gives the protein CASSSLAGFSYEQYF. This chain connects TRBV5-5 to TRBJ2-7, with 9 bases fitting TRBD2. Germline-derived CDR1 and CDR2 are SGHKS and YYEKEE (reference sequence). The V and J ends lost 3 bases and 1 base, in that order; junction bases with no gene match: 5. This CDR3 spans 15 amino acids.

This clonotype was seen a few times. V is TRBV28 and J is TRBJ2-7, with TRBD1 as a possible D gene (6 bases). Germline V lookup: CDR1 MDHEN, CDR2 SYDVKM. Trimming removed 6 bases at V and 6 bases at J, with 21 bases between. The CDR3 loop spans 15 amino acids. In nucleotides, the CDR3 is TGTGCCAGCAGCTCTTGGCACGCCGAGGGGGTCGAGCAGTACTTC. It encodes CASSSWHAEGVEQYF.

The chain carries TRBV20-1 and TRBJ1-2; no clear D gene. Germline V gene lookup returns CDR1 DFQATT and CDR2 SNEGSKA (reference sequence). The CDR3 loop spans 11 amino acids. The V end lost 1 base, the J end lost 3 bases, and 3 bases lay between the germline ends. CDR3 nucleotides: TGCAGTGCTAGAGCAGACTATGGCTACACCTTC. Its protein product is CSARADYGYTF.

Here the CDR3 reads CASSDFGDEQYF. The CDR3 DNA reads TGTGCCAGCAGTGATTTTGGGGACGAGCAGTACTTC. V is TRBV6-1 and J is TRBJ2-4, with D uncertain. Matching the DNA end better, TRBJ2-7 makes the J call doubtful. Germline V lookup: CDR1 MNHNS, CDR2 SASEGT. The CDR3 loop spans 12 amino acids.

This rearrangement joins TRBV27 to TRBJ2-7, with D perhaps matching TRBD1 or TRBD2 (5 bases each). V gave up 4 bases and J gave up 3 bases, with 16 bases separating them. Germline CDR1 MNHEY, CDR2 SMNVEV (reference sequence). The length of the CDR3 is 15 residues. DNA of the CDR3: TGTGCCAGCAGTTCCACCGGGACGGGTCACTACGAGCAGTACTTC. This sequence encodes CASSSTGTGHYEQYF.

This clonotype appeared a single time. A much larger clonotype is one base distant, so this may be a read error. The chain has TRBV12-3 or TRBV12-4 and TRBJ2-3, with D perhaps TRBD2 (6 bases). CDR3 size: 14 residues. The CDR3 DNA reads TGTGCCAGCAGTTCCGGGGGTGGCACAGATGCGCAGTATTTT. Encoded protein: CASSSGGGTDAQYF.